The entry below describes one TCR beta chain. Its antigen is as yet unknown. Template amounts of around 300 ng DNA, tens of thousands of T cell genomes, were employed in unsorted PBMC replicate PCRs. Per the study methods: Filtering differed, since immunoSEQ gave only junction sequences and no quality scores. TCRdb's copy holds only in-frame clones and misses some; the assay was immunoSEQ multiplex PCR. That table furnishes V, J and clone size, whereas the DNA furnished D and trimming. Found here are a few hundred thousand clones, roughly four fifths of them singletons; the top ten hold 12%. The record originates from a study of shared clonotypes between healthy human individuals. Study outcomes and limitations: The study sampled only blood, and tissue repertoires likely differ.

V shed 5 bases and J shed 2 bases, with 5 bases lying between them. Germline values: CDR1 SQVTM, CDR2 ANQGSEA. The CDR3 contains 11 residues. Genomic DNA for unsorted samples, which was extracted with the QIAamp DNA Blood Mini kit, came from about 90 million PBMCs. V gene TRBV29-1 combines with J gene TRBJ2-3; D remains unclear. The sequenced sample was PBMCs. This receptor was identified in a woman between 40 and 55 years old in good health. Some clones in this sample may be carry-over from other donors' samples. The CDR3 region is CSVYHTDTQYF. CDR3 nucleotide sequence: TGCAGCGTTTATCACACAGATACGCAGTATTTT.